The 2 T cell receptor beta chains below were found in one sample sequenced in a study of blood T cells in healthy people across ages. A sample-barcoded 5' primer and a J-beta primer mix were used in a second PCR of about 7 to 12 cycles. TCRdb re-derived calls from the 5' RACE reads in MiXCR, one entry per CDR3 protein. The table includes about 650,000 distinct CDR3 sequences, around 52% detected once. What was sequenced was blood. Receptors were obtained from a woman aged 80 or over in good health.

This rearrangement joins TRBV12-3 or TRBV12-4 to TRBJ1-2; a possible D gene is TRBD1 (5 bases). Trimming took 10 bases from V and 3 from J, leaving 15 bases between them. The CDR3 runs to 13 residues. Here the CDR3 reads CAIRWGWDYGYTF. Written as DNA, the CDR3 is TGTGCCATCCGTTGGGGCTGGGACTATGGCTACACCTTC.

V gene TRBV27 combines with J gene TRBJ1-6; D possibly corresponds to TRBD1 (6 bases). Germline-derived CDR1 and CDR2 are MNHEY and SMNVEV (reference sequence). The V gene lost 7 bases and the J gene lost 8 bases, with 12 bases spanning the gap. CDR3 length equals 13 residues. The CDR3 nucleotides read TGTGCCAGCAAGTGCAGGGGAGATTCACCCCTCCACTTT. Translated: CASKCRGDSPLHF.